Listed below are T cell receptor beta chains from one sample, sequenced in a study of Ad26.COV2.S vaccination and SARS-CoV-2 variants. The method was immunoSEQ multiplex PCR; TCRdb's version includes in-frame clones alone and lacks a portion of them. The table shows fewer than 500,000 clones, with less than 95% occurring only once. Material: peripheral blood, obtained in a trial of Ad26.COV2.S vaccine versus placebo. Receptors originate from a person aged 18-60 years who received the Ad26.COV2.S COVID-19 vaccine or a placebo. CDR3s include the opening cysteine and the closing phenylalanine or tryptophan. Each record gives: CDR3 DNA, CDR3 protein, V gene, D gene, clone size, J gene. A D gene is named only where the DNA matches it firmly. Clone size is shown for a subset of rows, as once, few, many or a class of expanded clone.

DNA: TGTGCCAGCAGTGAAGAGGGTATGCTGGGGCAAACAACTAATGAAAAACTGTTTTTT
CDR3: CASSEEGMLGQTTNEKLFF
V: TRBV2
D: .
size: .
J: TRBJ1-4

DNA: TGTGCCAGCAGTCCGGACAGGGGATATGATCAGCCCCAGCATTTT
CDR3: CASSPDRGYDQPQHF
V: TRBV6-5
D: TRBD1
size: once
J: TRBJ1-5

DNA: TGTGCCAGCAGCCAATCCTCCGGGACGGCCTTCTACGAGCAGTACTTC
CDR3: CASSQSSGTAFYEQYF
V: TRBV11-2
D: .
size: .
J: TRBJ2-7

DNA: TGTGCCAGCAGTTTCTATATCGGGGGACAGGGGACGGAGCAGTTCTTC
CDR3: CASSFYIGGQGTEQFF
V: TRBV27
D: TRBD1
size: .
J: TRBJ2-1

DNA: TGTGCCAGCAGCCAGGGGATCAGCGGGAACCAAGAGACCCAGTACTTC
CDR3: CASSQGISGNQETQYF
V: TRBV5-4
D: .
size: .
J: TRBJ2-5

DNA: TGTGCCTGGAGTGCCTGGGATCCTGGAAACACCATATATTTT
CDR3: CAWSAWDPGNTIYF
V: TRBV30
D: .
size: .
J: TRBJ1-3

DNA: TGTGCCAGCAGTGAAACGGGTAGCTCCTACAATGAGCAGTTCTTC
CDR3: CASSETGSSYNEQFF
V: TRBV2
D: .
size: .
J: TRBJ2-1

DNA: TGTGCCAGCAGCCCGCTTAGACAGGGTGGGGCCGGGGAGCTGTTTTTT
CDR3: CASSPLRQGGAGELFF
V: TRBV7-8
D: TRBD1
size: .
J: TRBJ2-2

DNA: TGTGCCAGCGCTATTTCGGGGACTAGTCCATACGAGCAGTACTTC
CDR3: CASAISGTSPYEQYF
V: TRBV6-5
D: TRBD2
size: .
J: TRBJ2-7

DNA: TGTGCCAGCAGTTTACGCCGGACAGGAAACTATGGCTACACCTTC
CDR3: CASSLRRTGNYGYTF
V: TRBV6-5
D: TRBD1
size: .
J: TRBJ1-2

DNA: TGTGCCAGCAGCGTAGACGGTAGCGGGCCAGATACGCAGTATTTT
CDR3: CASSVDGSGPDTQYF
V: TRBV9
D: TRBD2
size: few
J: TRBJ2-3

DNA: TGTGCCAGTAGGCCCCTAATCAGCAACACTGAAGCTTTCTTT
CDR3: CASRPLISNTEAFF
V: TRBV19
D: .
size: .
J: TRBJ1-1

DNA: TGTGCCAGCAGGGCGATGAGGGGGACTTTGTACGAGCAGTACTTC
CDR3: CASRAMRGTLYEQYF
V: TRBV6-5
D: .
size: .
J: TRBJ2-7

DNA: TGTGCCAGCAGCGTAGGGGTCGGGGCGACAACCCAAGAGACCCAGTACTTC
CDR3: CASSVGVGATTQETQYF
V: TRBV9
D: .
size: few
J: TRBJ2-5

DNA: TGTGCCAGCAGCTTAGGGGGTGCGCACCGCACAGATACGCAGTATTTT
CDR3: CASSLGGAHRTDTQYF
V: TRBV7-3
D: .
size: .
J: TRBJ2-3

DNA: TGTGCCAGCAGTTTAAGCGGGGCAACTAATGAAAAACTGTTTTTT
CDR3: CASSLSGATNEKLFF
V: TRBV28
D: .
size: .
J: TRBJ1-4

DNA: TGTGCCAGCTCACCATCAGGGTACCGCTATGGCTACACCTTC
CDR3: CASSPSGYRYGYTF
V: TRBV18
D: .
size: .
J: TRBJ1-2

DNA: TGTGCCGGACGGGCGGGCGAGACCCAGTACTTC
CDR3: CAGRAGETQYF
V: TRBV30
D: .
size: .
J: TRBJ2-5

DNA: TGTGCCACCTCATTGGACGGGAGGAGCGACAATGAGCAGTTCTTC
CDR3: CATSLDGRSDNEQFF
V: TRBV11-1
D: TRBD2
size: .
J: TRBJ2-1

DNA: TGTGCCTGCCCGGGCACAGGGGAGCGTTCACCCCTCCACTTT
CDR3: CACPGTGERSPLHF
V: TRBV2
D: TRBD1
size: .
J: TRBJ1-6

DNA: TGTGCCAGCAGCTCATATCCCCTGGACTTCCCATCCTACAATGAGCAGTTCTTC
CDR3: CASSSYPLDFPSYNEQFF
V: TRBV27
D: .
size: .
J: TRBJ2-1

DNA: TGTGCCACCAGCAGAGACCTTAGTACCTACGAGCAGTACTTC
CDR3: CATSRDLSTYEQYF
V: TRBV15
D: .
size: .
J: TRBJ2-7

DNA: TGTGCCTGGAGTCCCGGGACAGGGGGCTACGAGCAGTACTTC
CDR3: CAWSPGTGGYEQYF
V: TRBV30
D: TRBD1
size: .
J: TRBJ2-7

DNA: TGTGCCAGCAGCTTAGGCAGGGCCTACGAGCAGTACTTC
CDR3: CASSLGRAYEQYF
V: TRBV11-2
D: .
size: once
J: TRBJ2-7

DNA: TGTGCCAGTAGCCAACGTCGGGGGGAGAAGGGCTACGAGCAGTACTTC
CDR3: CASSQRRGEKGYEQYF
V: TRBV19
D: TRBD2
size: .
J: TRBJ2-7

DNA: TGCAGCGTTGAACGCGGAAACACTGAAGCTTTCTTT
CDR3: CSVERGNTEAFF
V: TRBV29-1
D: .
size: .
J: TRBJ1-1

DNA: TGTGCCAGCTGGAGGACAGGGATAAACACCTTC
CDR3: CASWRTGINTF
V: TRBV2
D: TRBD1
size: .
J: TRBJ1-2

DNA: TGTGCCAGCAGTCCTCGGACAGGGAGGTTAGATGGCTACACCTTC
CDR3: CASSPRTGRLDGYTF
V: TRBV28
D: TRBD1
size: .
J: TRBJ1-2

DNA: TGCAGTGCTAGTCCTAGCGGGAGGGCCCCCCCACACACAGATACGCAGTATTTT
CDR3: CSASPSGRAPPHTDTQYF
V: TRBV20-1
D: TRBD2
size: .
J: TRBJ2-3

DNA: TGTGCCAGCAGCCTGCCTGGAGCGGGAGGGCCCGAGGCCTACAATGAGCAGTTCTTC
CDR3: CASSLPGAGGPEAYNEQFF
V: TRBV5-6
D: TRBD2
size: .
J: TRBJ2-1

DNA: TGTGCCAGCTCAAGGTCAGGGGGACAATACGAGCAGTACTTC
CDR3: CASSRSGGQYEQYF
V: TRBV18
D: TRBD1
size: .
J: TRBJ2-7

DNA: TGTGCCAGCACCCTAGGGCTTGGGACTGGGGCTTACGAGCAGTACTTC
CDR3: CASTLGLGTGAYEQYF
V: TRBV7-8
D: .
size: .
J: TRBJ2-7

DNA: TGTGCCAGCAGCGCGACACCTCCTAACTATGGCTACACCTTC
CDR3: CASSATPPNYGYTF
V: TRBV9
D: .
size: .
J: TRBJ1-2

DNA: TGTGCCAGCAGCCGGGGGGACGAGCAGTACTTC
CDR3: CASSRGDEQYF
V: TRBV6-5
D: TRBD2
size: .
J: TRBJ2-7

DNA: TGTGCCAGCAGCCTAACCCAGGGGGATCAGCCCCAGCATTTT
CDR3: CASSLTQGDQPQHF
V: TRBV9
D: TRBD1
size: .
J: TRBJ1-5

DNA: TGCGCCAGCAGAGGGACAGCCTACGAGCAGTACTTC
CDR3: CASRGTAYEQYF
V: TRBV10-2
D: TRBD1
size: .
J: TRBJ2-7

DNA: TGTGCCATCAGCGCGGGGAGCGCTGGGACCCAGTACTTC
CDR3: CAISAGSAGTQYF
V: TRBV10-3
D: .
size: .
J: TRBJ2-5

DNA: TGTGCCAGTACACTCGCCGGGACAGGGTATGGCTACACCTTC
CDR3: CASTLAGTGYGYTF
V: TRBV19
D: TRBD1
size: .
J: TRBJ1-2

DNA: TGTGCCAGCAGAGGGAAGCCCTCCTACAATGAGCAGTTCTTC
CDR3: CASRGKPSYNEQFF
V: TRBV27
D: .
size: .
J: TRBJ2-1

DNA: TGTGCCAGCTCACCATGGGGCGAGTCTGGGGGCGACGAGCAGTACTTC
CDR3: CASSPWGESGGDEQYF
V: TRBV18
D: .
size: .
J: TRBJ2-7

DNA: TGTGCCAGCAGTTCTCTAGCGGCGGCGGGGTCATTGAGGGGTACGCAGTATTTT
CDR3: CASSSLAAAGSLRGTQYF
V: TRBV27
D: TRBD2
size: .
J: TRBJ2-3

DNA: TGTGCCAGCAGCGTAGGTGGACGATCCTACAATGAGCAGTTCTTC
CDR3: CASSVGGRSYNEQFF
V: TRBV9
D: .
size: .
J: TRBJ2-1

DNA: TGTGCCAGCAACAGTCCAGGGGGGCCTTACACCGGGGAGCTGTTTTTT
CDR3: CASNSPGGPYTGELFF
V: TRBV25-1
D: .
size: .
J: TRBJ2-2

DNA: TGTGCCAGCAGTTCACAGTCTTCCGGAAACACCATATATTTT
CDR3: CASSSQSSGNTIYF
V: TRBV28
D: .
size: .
J: TRBJ1-3

DNA: TGTGCCAGCTCACCCGGACTAGCGGGAATCACCTACAATGAGCAGTTCTTC
CDR3: CASSPGLAGITYNEQFF
V: TRBV18
D: TRBD2
size: .
J: TRBJ2-1

DNA: TGTGCCAGTAGGACGACTAGTATCGTGAACACCGGGGAGCTGTTTTTT
CDR3: CASRTTSIVNTGELFF
V: TRBV19
D: .
size: .
J: TRBJ2-2

DNA: TGTGCCAGTAGTCCGAGGGGGACACCGAACACTGAAGCTTTCTTT
CDR3: CASSPRGTPNTEAFF
V: TRBV19
D: .
size: .
J: TRBJ1-1